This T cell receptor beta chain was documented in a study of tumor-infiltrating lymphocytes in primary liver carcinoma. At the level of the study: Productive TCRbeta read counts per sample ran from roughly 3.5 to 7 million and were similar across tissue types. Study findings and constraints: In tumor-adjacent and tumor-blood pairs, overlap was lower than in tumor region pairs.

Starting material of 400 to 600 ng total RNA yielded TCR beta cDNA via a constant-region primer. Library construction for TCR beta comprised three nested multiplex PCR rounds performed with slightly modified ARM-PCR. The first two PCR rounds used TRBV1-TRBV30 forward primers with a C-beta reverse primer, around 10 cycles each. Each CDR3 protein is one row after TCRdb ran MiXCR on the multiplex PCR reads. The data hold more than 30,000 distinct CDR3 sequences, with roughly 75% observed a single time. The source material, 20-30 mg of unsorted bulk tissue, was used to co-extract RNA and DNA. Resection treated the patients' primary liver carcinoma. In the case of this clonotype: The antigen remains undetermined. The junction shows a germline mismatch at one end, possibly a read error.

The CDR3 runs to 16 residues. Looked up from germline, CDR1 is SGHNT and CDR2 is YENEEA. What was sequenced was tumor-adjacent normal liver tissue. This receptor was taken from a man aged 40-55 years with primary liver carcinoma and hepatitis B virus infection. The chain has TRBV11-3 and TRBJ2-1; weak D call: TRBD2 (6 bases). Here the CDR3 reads CASSLDIGSGHNEQLF. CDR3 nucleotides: TGTGCCAGCAGCCTCGATATTGGGAGCGGGCACAATGAGCAGCTCTTC.